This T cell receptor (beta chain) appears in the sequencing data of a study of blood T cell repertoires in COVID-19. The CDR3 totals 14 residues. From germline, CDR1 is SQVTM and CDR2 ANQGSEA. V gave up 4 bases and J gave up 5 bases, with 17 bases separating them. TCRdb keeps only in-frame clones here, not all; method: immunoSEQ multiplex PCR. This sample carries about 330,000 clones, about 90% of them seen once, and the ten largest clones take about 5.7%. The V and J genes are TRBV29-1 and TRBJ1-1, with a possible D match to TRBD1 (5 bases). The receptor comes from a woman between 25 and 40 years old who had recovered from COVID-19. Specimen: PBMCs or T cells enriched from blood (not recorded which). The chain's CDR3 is CSVVGRQGGTEAFF. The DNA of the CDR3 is TGCAGCGTTGTAGGGCGGCAGGGAGGGACTGAAGCTTTCTTT.